This T cell receptor beta chain was sequenced for a study of cytomegalovirus exposure and HLA in healthy donors (dated 2017 in TCRdb). Background for the entire study: The 670 or so repertoires of the first cohort and the 120 validation repertoires were produced on the same platform, according to a later analysis. The study was designed to test whether signatures of past pathogen exposure could be identified by cataloging public T cell receptors. In addition to the first cohort of roughly 700 subjects, a separate validation cohort of approximately 110 different subjects was used. High-throughput TCR immunosequencing, statistical association of individual TCRs with disease status, and machine learning were combined to predict cytomegalovirus infection status.

General findings and caveats noted by the study authors: In vitro tests confirmed that a few of the cytomegalovirus-associated TCR beta chains recognize cytomegalovirus antigens. The authors suggested that the approach could potentially be generalized to other disease states and immunological phenotypes. Most TCR sequences were seen in very few donors, while some public TCRs were found in many individuals. In the study, approximately 160 TCR beta chains were listed as associated with cytomegalovirus. A later analysis lacked HLA typing for the validation cohort, so it scored co-occurrence in that cohort across all 120 repertoires. Of the cluster scores, around 95% were above 0 in a later analysis, which found that TCRs clustered in the first cohort also tended to co-occur in the roughly 130 validation repertoires. In both the original and validation cohorts, the classifier was reported to diagnose cytomegalovirus status with high specificity and sensitivity.

The donors were included in the validation cohort of roughly 130 subjects, a group kept apart from the roughly 730-subject first cohort. Receptor amplification or capture employed the immunoSEQ multiplex PCR assay. As for the original processing: To diagnose cytomegalovirus status from the catalog of TCR beta chain sequences, a statistical classification framework was built. TCRdb's version of the immuneACCESS table is confined to in-frame rearrangements and falls short of the full clone set. An unresolved V gene accounts for under half of the shortfall where checked; the remainder is of unknown origin. For V, J and clone size, that table is used; D and trimming come from the DNA. Counted in this sample were approximately 90,000 clones; roughly 97% of them appeared once. Roughly 0.82% of the sample is held by the ten biggest clonotypes. Note on this clone: Its binding antigen is unknown. No much larger clone is present one base from it, and per-base qualities are unavailable.

CDR1 and CDR2 are read off the germline V gene (reference sequence) as MNHEY and SMNVEV. Trimmed from V: 6 bases; trimmed from J: 3 bases; junction bases lacking a gene match: 5. Including the terminal cysteine and phenylalanine, the CDR3 comprises 14 residues. Only CDR3 DNA remains: 42 bases, in frame from the first base. The chain is assembled from TRBV27 and TRBJ2-4; 7 central nucleotides agree with TRBD1. The specimen was PBMCs. This sequence originates from a man between 18 and 29 years old in good health and CMV-seronegative. In nucleotides, the sequence is TGTGCCAGCAGGGATACAGGGGACAAAAACATTCAGTACTTC. Its coded protein is CASRDTGDKNIQYF.